This T cell receptor beta chain was retrieved from a study of T-cell reconstitution after alpha-beta-depleted transplantation in children. A few counts support this clonotype. Germline assignment: CDR1 MNHEY and CDR2 SVGAGI. The CDR3 runs to 16 residues. The V and J ends lost 1 base and 2 bases respectively, with 12 bases between them. The library targeted TCRbeta and was prepared with unique molecular identifiers. A single record per CDR3 protein comes from TCRdb applying MiXCR to the PCR reads. The sample holds about 610,000 distinct CDR3 sequences, about 10% seen once. The chain couples TRBV6-5 to TRBJ1-5; TRBD1 might be the D (6 bases). The receptor's source is a human donor who donated a stem cell graft to a child with acute myeloid leukemia. The source was PBMCs from the stem cell graft donor, collected from the stem cell graft. The CDR3 spells CASSYLQGGGNQPQHF. CDR3 DNA sequence: TGTGCCAGCAGTTACTTACAGGGAGGAGGCAATCAGCCCCAGCATTTT.